These 17 T cell receptor beta chains came from one sample sequenced in a study of T cell responses to AZD1222 COVID-19 vaccine. TCRdb's table, derived via immunoSEQ multiplex PCR, lists solely in-frame clones and lacks some. The repertoire consists of roughly 99,000 clones, with 92% occurring once and the leading ten covering 8.5% to 10%. This specimen was peripheral blood, taken 28 days after the second AZD1222 dose. The receptors were gathered from an adult who received the AZD1222 COVID-19 vaccine.

V and J are TRBV7-9 and TRBJ2-1, with D maybe TRBD2 (6 bases). This CDR3 region has 16 residues. V was cut by 4 bases and J by 2 bases, with 15 bases left in between. Per germline, CDR1 SEHNR and CDR2 FQNEAQ (reference sequence). The CDR3 is CASSSKTRTPYNEQFF. CDR3 bases: TGTGCCAGCAGCTCGAAGACTAGGACACCCTACAATGAGCAGTTCTTC.

The chain couples TRBV27 to TRBJ1-2; tentatively, D is TRBD1 (5 bases). Trimming removed 0 bases from V and 5 bases from J, with 16 bases in between. This CDR3 comprises 16 residues. Germline CDR1 and CDR2: MNHEY and SMNVEV (reference sequence). The CDR3 reads CASSLSGQGIGYGYTF. CDR3 in DNA: TGTGCCAGCAGTTTATCGGGGCAGGGTATAGGTTATGGCTACACCTTC.

The chain joins TRBV10-3 to TRBJ2-2; D unclear. V lost 3 bases, J lost 4 bases, and 6 bases lay in between. CDR1 and CDR2 from the germline V gene are ENHRY and SYGVKD. The CDR3 spans 13 residues. CDR3 DNA sequence: TGTGCCATCAGTGATAGGTTCACCGGGGAGCTGTTTTTT. It encodes CAISDRFTGELFF.

The CDR3 nucleotides are TGTGCCAGTAGTACCCCTGACAGGTATCAGCCCCAGCATTTT. Translated, it gives CASSTPDRYQPQHF. This chain links TRBV19 with TRBJ1-5, with TRBD1 as a possible D gene (6 bases). CDR1 is LNHDA, CDR2 SQIVND, per germline (reference sequence). CDR3 size: 14 residues. The V gene lost 4 bases and the J gene lost 5 bases, with 12 bases spanning the gap.

The chain employs TRBV6-5 and TRBJ2-7; the D gene is possibly TRBD1 (5 bases). V lost 2 bases to trimming and J lost 3 bases, with 14 bases between them. The V gene's germline CDR1 is MNHEY and CDR2 SVGAGI. There are 15 residues in the CDR3. For the CDR3, the DNA is TGTGCCAGCAGTTACGGGTCAGGGTATAACTACGAGCAGTACTTC. Residues: CASSYGSGYNYEQYF.

The chain has TRBV6-5 and TRBJ2-1, with 7 bases matching TRBD1. The CDR3 is 12 residues long. The germline CDR1 and CDR2 sequences are MNHEY and SVGAGI. Trimming at V came to 5 bases and at J to 10 bases, leaving 5 bases not matched to a gene. CDR3 protein: CASSPPGQEQFF. Written as DNA, the CDR3 is TGTGCCAGCAGTCCCCCGGGACAGGAGCAGTTCTTC.

The chain employs TRBV2 and TRBJ2-2; D is uncertain. Trimming removed 10 bases from V and 1 base from J, with 7 bases in between. This CDR3 comprises 12 residues. Germline CDR1 is SNHLY and CDR2 is FYNNEI. The CDR3 sequence is CAKRGNTGELFF. The DNA for the CDR3 is TGTGCCAAAAGAGGGAACACCGGGGAGCTGTTTTTT.

V gene TRBV4-2 combines with J gene TRBJ2-1; 10 bases line up with TRBD1. CDR1 and CDR2 from the germline V gene are LGHNA and YNFKEQ. V shed 2 bases, J shed 10 bases, and the junction held 11 bases outside the gene matches. The CDR3 has 16 residues. CDR3 bases: TGTGCCAGCAGCCAAACGGGACAGGGGTTTTTGGAAGAGCAGTTCTTC. Its protein is CASSQTGQGFLEEQFF.

This rearrangement joins TRBV5-1 to TRBJ2-2; no clear D gene. Trimming took 0 bases from V and 1 from J, leaving 7 bases between them. The germline gives CDR1 SGHRS, CDR2 YFSETQ. The CDR3 length is 15 residues. CDR3 sequence: CASSLEGMNTGELFF. Written as DNA, the CDR3 is TGCGCCAGCAGCTTGGAAGGGATGAACACCGGGGAGCTGTTTTTT.

The chain has TRBV5-8 and TRBJ1-4, with TRBD1 identical over 11 bases. CDR3 length equals 15 residues. The trim removed 4 bases at V and 7 bases at J, leaving 6 bases unmatched. Looked up from germline, CDR1 is SGHTS and CDR2 is YDEGEE. CDR3 sequence (DNA): TGTGCCAGCAGCCCTGGACAGGGGGCGGGTGAAAAACTGTTTTTT. This encodes CASSPGQGAGEKLFF. Looking up the rest from reference TRBV5-8 and TRBJ1-4 gives the full variable domain: EAGVTQSPTHLIKTRGQQATLRCSPISGHTSVYWYQQALGLGLQFLLWYDEGEERNRGNFPPRFSGRQFPNYSSELNVNALELEDSALYLCASSPGQGAGEKLFFGSGTQLSVL.

The rearrangement links TRBV2 to TRBJ2-7; D gene uncertain. Trimming took off 0 bases at V and 9 bases at J, with 9 bases between the two ends. The CDR3 is 12 residues long. Germline-derived CDR1 and CDR2 are SNHLY and FYNNEI. The CDR3 sequence: CASSEARSAQYF. CDR3 coding DNA: TGTGCCAGCAGTGAAGCGAGGTCAGCGCAGTACTTC.

This clone appeared once. V and J are TRBV6-1 and TRBJ1-5, with unresolved D. The CDR3 is 15 residues long. Looked up from germline, CDR1 is MNHNS and CDR2 is SASEGT. Deletions cut 1 base from V and 4 bases from J, with 11 bases between. CDR3 residues: CASSEGPGRNQPQHF. CDR3 coding DNA: TGTGCCAGCAGTGAAGGCCCGGGTAGGAATCAGCCCCAGCATTTT.

The gene calls are TRBV27 and TRBJ2-2; 9 bases fit TRBD1. The V gene's germline CDR1 is MNHEY and CDR2 SMNVEV (reference sequence). V was clipped by 6 bases and J by 6 bases; unmatched bases: 11. This CDR3 region has 16 residues. CDR3 DNA: TGTGCCAGCAGAGACTTGCTCGGGACAGGGTCCGGGGAGCTGTTTTTT. Protein product: CASRDLLGTGSGELFF.

The chain is built from TRBV27 and TRBJ2-1; 10 bases are a match to TRBD1. The CDR3 is 19 residues long. The germline CDR1 and CDR2 sequences are MNHEY and SMNVEV (reference sequence). J lost 5 bases, V lost 2 bases, and 15 bases had no gene match. Here the CDR3 reads CASSLTGDRGAGPHNEQFF. As DNA, the CDR3 is TGTGCCAGCAGTTTAACCGGGGACAGGGGAGCGGGTCCACACAATGAGCAGTTCTTC.

The rearrangement uses TRBV6-1 and TRBJ1-2; a possible D gene is TRBD1 (5 bases). The ends were cut back, 0 bases at V and 6 bases at J, with 11 bases in the middle. The germline CDR1 and CDR2 sequences are MNHNS and SASEGT. The CDR3 totals 14 residues. The CDR3 DNA reads as TGTGCCAGCAGTGAAGCAAGGGGTTGGAATGGCTACACCTTC. Its translation: CASSEARGWNGYTF.

The chain joins TRBV7-3 to TRBJ2-1; tentatively, D is TRBD1 or TRBD2 (5 bases each). From germline, CDR1 is SGHTA and CDR2 FQGTGA. Trimming shortened V by 5 bases and J by 6 bases, and 14 bases separated the two germline ends. The CDR3 totals 14 residues. The CDR3 DNA reads as TGTGCCAGCAGCCCGGGGCTCCGGGGCAATGAGCAGTTCTTC. This sequence encodes CASSPGLRGNEQFF.

This chain uses TRBV5-4 with TRBJ1-2, with 8 bases fitting TRBD1. The CDR3 totals 14 residues. The V segment lost 4 bases and the J segment 7 bases; nucleotides outside the gene matches: 9. Germline CDR1 SGHNT, CDR2 YYREEE (reference sequence). For the CDR3, the DNA is TGTGCCAGCAGCCCCTCCCGGCAGGGGGCTGGCTACACCTTC. Its protein product is CASSPSRQGAGYTF.